Presented here are 24 T cell receptor beta chains from one specimen sequenced in a study of beta chain features in type 1 diabetes. The authors reverse transcribed all of the isolated RNA, so sequencing captured expressed TCRB transcripts. TCRdb's copy holds only in-frame clones and misses some; the assay was immunoSEQ multiplex PCR. This table holds 130,000 or so clones, 9% to 10% found once. Input material: central memory CD4+ T cells from blood. The receptors here all came from a woman between 35 and 50 years old in good health.

There are a few counts of this clone. The chain recombines TRBV5-1 with TRBJ2-7; D not certain. The germline gives CDR1 SGHRS, CDR2 YFSETQ. This CDR3 contains 14 residues. V dropped 1 base and J dropped 0 bases, with 8 bases sitting between them. The CDR3 nucleotides are TGCGCCAGCAGCTTGAGTGGCATCTCCTACGAGCAGTACTTC. This sequence encodes CASSLSGISYEQYF.

The table lists this clone with a few counts. V and J are TRBV7-2 and TRBJ2-7; the match to TRBD1 covers 7 bases. V was pared by 8 bases and J by 2 bases, with 9 bases of the junction left unmatched. CDR3 length: 14 amino acids. Per the germline V gene, CDR1 is SGHTA and CDR2 is FQGNSA. CDR3 bases: TGTGCCAGCTGTGCCAGACAGGGACCCTACGAGCAGTACTTC. Protein sequence: CASCARQGPYEQYF.

This clone was picked up a small number of times. This chain uses TRBV5-1 with TRBJ2-7; the match to TRBD2 covers 9 bases. Germline loops: CDR1 SGHRS, CDR2 YFSETQ. The CDR3 is 14 amino acids. V lost 10 bases to trimming and J lost 7 bases; unmatched junction nucleotides: 15. In DNA form, the CDR3 reads TGCGCCCGGCAGTTTTTAGCGGGGGCAGGTGAGCAGTACTTC. This codes for CARQFLAGAGEQYF. Full variable domain (outside the CDR3, taken from reference TRBV5-1 and TRBJ2-7): KAGVTQTPRYLIKTRGQQVTLSCSPISGHRSVSWYQQTPGQGLQFLFEYFSETQRNKGNFPGRFSGRQFSNSRSEMNVSTLELGDSALYLCARQFLAGAGEQYFGPGTRLTVT.

In its sample, this clone was seen a few times. V and J are TRBV19 and TRBJ2-7; 8 nucleotides match TRBD2. The CDR3 loop spans 16 amino acids. The germline V gene has CDR1 LNHDA and CDR2 SQIVND (reference sequence). The V and J ends lost 4 bases and 2 bases, in that order; junction bases with no gene match: 10. Here the CDR3 DNA reads TGTGCCAGTAGTACCCCAACTAGCGGTTCTACCTACGAGCAGTACTTC. Translation gives CASSTPTSGSTYEQYF.

This clone was detected a few times. The J gene is TRBJ2-3, the V gene TRBV7-2; unclear D gene. V lost 5 bases and J 1 base, leaving 13 bases between the germline ends. Germline assignment: CDR1 SGHTA and CDR2 FQGNSA. This CDR3 is built from 15 residues. CDR3 in DNA: TGTGCCAGCAGCGCCCCGGTGTCTCGCACAGATACGCAGTATTTT. This encodes CASSAPVSRTDTQYF.

This clone has more than one count but fewer than ten. This chain uses TRBV18 with TRBJ2-1, with D unclear. This CDR3 region has 14 residues. V was cut by 2 bases and J by 1 base, with 6 bases left in between. The germline gives CDR1 KGHSH, CDR2 LQKENI. The CDR3 protein is CASSPTRSYNEQFF. The CDR3 DNA reads as TGTGCCAGCTCACCAACGCGGTCCTACAATGAGCAGTTCTTC.

This clone was picked up a small number of times. The chain carries TRBV19 and TRBJ1-2; 9 bases map to TRBD1. Per the germline V gene, CDR1 is LNHDA and CDR2 is SQIVND (reference sequence). The CDR3 spans 16 residues. V trimming: 2 bases; J trimming: 3 bases; junction bases outside the gene matches: 7. The CDR3 reads CASSIWKTGGDYGYTF. The CDR3 DNA sequence: TGTGCCAGTAGTATATGGAAGACAGGGGGTGACTATGGCTACACCTTC.

The chain carries TRBV6-1 and TRBJ1-5, with 10 bases fitting TRBD1. V shed 5 bases, J shed 3 bases, and the junction held 4 bases outside the gene matches. This CDR3 is 15 amino acids long. In germline, CDR1 is MNHNS, CDR2 SASEGT. CDR3 in DNA: TGTGCCAGCAGTTGGACAGGGGGTTACAATCAGCCCCAGCATTTT. Translating it yields CASSWTGGYNQPQHF.

This clone has just a few counts. The chain uses TRBV2 and TRBJ2-7, with 7 bases matching TRBD2. After removal of 4 bases from V and 3 bases from J, the junction contained 3 bases not matched to a gene. CDR1 and CDR2 from the germline V gene are SNHLY and FYNNEI. The CDR3 loop spans 13 amino acids. CDR3 in DNA: TGTGCCAGCAGTGCCCCGGGAGGCTACGAGCAGTACTTC. It yields the protein CASSAPGGYEQYF.

The V gene is TRBV18, the J gene TRBJ2-2, with 10 bases that match TRBD2. In germline, CDR1 is KGHSH, CDR2 LQKENI. The ends lost 9 bases at V and 6 bases at J; junction bases unmatched: 4. This CDR3 region has 13 residues. In DNA, the CDR3 is TGTGCCAGTCAGGGGACTAGCGCCGGGGAGCTGTTTTTT. The encoded protein is CASQGTSAGELFF.

The V and J genes are TRBV18 and TRBJ1-6; 8 bases align to TRBD1. The CDR3 has 15 residues. Germline loops: CDR1 KGHSH, CDR2 LQKENI. Trimming cost V 3 bases and J 7 bases; bases outside gene matches: 5. CDR3 protein: CASSPTGQGNSPLHF. Here the CDR3 DNA reads TGTGCCAGCTCACCCACCGGACAGGGAAATTCACCCCTCCACTTT.

This clone occurred a few times. This rearrangement joins TRBV6-6 to TRBJ2-7; 9 bases fit TRBD2. The ends lost 7 bases at V and 2 bases at J; junction bases unmatched: 6. Germline V lookup: CDR1 MNHNY, CDR2 SVGAGI (reference sequence). The CDR3 loop spans 14 amino acids. The CDR3 sequence is CASTELAGAYEQYF. CDR3 sequence (DNA): TGTGCCAGCACCGAACTAGCGGGTGCCTACGAGCAGTACTTC.

This clone was seen only a few times. The rearrangement links TRBV7-2 to TRBJ1-6; 7 nucleotides line up with TRBD1. Germline loops: CDR1 SGHTA, CDR2 FQGNSA. V was pared by 7 bases and J by 7 bases, with 7 bases of the junction left unmatched. The CDR3 spans 14 residues. This CDR3 is CASIRGGQNSPLHF. The DNA of the CDR3 is TGTGCCAGCATCCGGGGGGGACAGAATTCACCCCTCCACTTT.

This clone was counted a single time. This rearrangement joins TRBV10-1 to TRBJ1-2; maybe TRBD1 (5 bases). Trimming left V 0 bases short and J 8 bases short, with 10 bases between. The CDR3 runs to 13 residues. Germline lookup yields CDR1 WNHNN and CDR2 SYGVQD (reference sequence). Here the CDR3 reads CASSESAGLGYTF. The DNA for the CDR3 is TGCGCCAGCAGTGAGTCGGCAGGGCTGGGCTACACCTTC.

This chain links TRBV7-9 with TRBJ2-1; 8 nucleotides line up with TRBD1. V shed 1 base, J shed 5 bases, and the junction held 4 bases outside the gene matches. The CDR3 loop spans 15 amino acids. The germline CDR1 and CDR2 sequences are SEHNR and FQNEAQ (reference sequence). CDR3 in amino acids: CASSLDQGADNEQFF. The CDR3 DNA reads TGTGCCAGCAGCTTAGATCAGGGGGCGGACAATGAGCAGTTCTTC.

This clone was counted between two and nine times. The chain couples TRBV5-1 to TRBJ1-2; 7 nucleotides align to TRBD1. The CDR3 runs to 15 residues. In germline, CDR1 is SGHRS, CDR2 YFSETQ. V was clipped by 3 bases and J by 3 bases; unmatched bases: 8. In DNA form, the CDR3 reads TGCGCCAGCAGCTCGAATCAGGGGGGTGACTATGGCTACACCTTC. Its protein is CASSSNQGGDYGYTF.

This clone was counted between two and nine times. The CDR3 nucleotides read TGTGCCAGCGCCGGGACTAACACTGAAGCTTTCTTT. Translated, it gives CASAGTNTEAFF. This sequence joins TRBV10-3 and TRBJ1-1, with D perhaps TRBD1 (5 bases). The V gene lost 10 bases and the J gene lost 2 bases, with 11 bases spanning the gap. The CDR3 is made up of 12 amino acids. Per the germline V gene, CDR1 is ENHRY and CDR2 is SYGVKD.

In its sample, this clone was seen a few times. This could be a read error, since a much larger clone is one nucleotide away. Within the sample, other DNA sequences also encode this same CDR3. The J gene is TRBJ1-1, the V gene TRBV7-2; 7 bases align to TRBD1. CDR3 length: 14 amino acids. V lost 3 bases and J lost 1; bases outside the gene matches: 2. Germline loops: CDR1 SGHTA, CDR2 FQGNSA. This CDR3 reads CASSFRDRNTEAFF. CDR3 in DNA: TGTGCCAGCAGCTTCCGGGACAGGAACACTGAAGCTTTCTTT.

The chain recombines TRBV19 with TRBJ2-5; 7 bases agree with TRBD1. CDR3 length: 17 residues. Germline CDR1 is LNHDA and CDR2 is SQIVND (reference sequence). V dropped 8 bases and J dropped 1; count of bases not matched to a gene: 16. CDR3 sequence reads: CASGWGIGAGGQETQYF. The CDR3 DNA is TGTGCCAGTGGATGGGGGATCGGGGCAGGGGGCCAAGAGACCCAGTACTTC.

This clone was recorded a few times. This chain joins TRBV6-1 and TRBJ2-2; 10 nucleotides align to TRBD1. V was clipped by 7 bases and J by 4 bases; unmatched bases: 6. Per the germline V gene, CDR1 is MNHNS and CDR2 is SASEGT. The CDR3 is made up of 15 amino acids. CDR3 amino acids: CASKTTGGSTGELFF. CDR3 DNA: TGTGCCAGCAAAACGACAGGGGGCAGCACCGGGGAGCTGTTTTTT.

The sample holds many counts of this clone. Other DNA sequences in the same sample also yield this CDR3. CDR3: CASSQEATVGGYTF. The CDR3 DNA is TGTGCCAGCAGCCAAGAAGCGACGGTGGGTGGCTACACCTTC. This sequence joins TRBV14 and TRBJ1-2, with D uncertain. The length of the CDR3 is 14 residues. V was pared by 0 bases and J by 7 bases, with 12 bases between. Germline values: CDR1 SGHDN, CDR2 FVKESK.

The rearrangement joins TRBV9 to TRBJ1-2; 9 bases agree with TRBD1. CDR1 and CDR2 from the germline V gene are SGDLS and YYNGEE. V gave up 0 bases and J gave up 4 bases; unmatched junction bases: 7. This CDR3 is built from 16 residues. CDR3 sequence reads: CASSVVGQGSLYGYTF. The CDR3 region has the DNA TGTGCCAGCAGCGTAGTGGGACAGGGTTCTCTCTATGGCTACACCTTC. The entire variable domain, with the rest obtained from reference TRBV9 and TRBJ1-2, is as follows: DSGVTQTPKHLITATGQRVTLRCSPRSGDLSVYWYQQSLDQGLQFLIQYYNGEERAKGNILERFSAQQFPDLHSELNLSSLELGDSALYFCASSVVGQGSLYGYTFGSGTRLTVV.

This clone was seen at least ten times. The V call is TRBV29-1, the J call TRBJ2-3; 8 nucleotides align to TRBD2. V was pared by 6 bases and J by 3 bases, with 8 bases of the junction left unmatched. CDR1 is SQVTM and CDR2 is ANQGSEA in the germline V gene. The CDR3 runs to 14 residues. CDR3 DNA sequence: TGCAGCGTGACACCGGGGGGGCCTACAGATACGCAGTATTTT. This gives the protein CSVTPGGPTDTQYF.

This sequence joins TRBV29-1 and TRBJ1-2, with D tentatively TRBD1 (6 bases). With 3 bases removed from V and 4 bases from J, the gap between germline ends came to 9 bases. From germline, CDR1 is SQVTM and CDR2 ANQGSEA. The CDR3 runs to 12 residues. This CDR3 is CSVDQGPYGYTF. In DNA, the CDR3 is TGCAGCGTTGACCAGGGGCCCTATGGCTACACCTTC.